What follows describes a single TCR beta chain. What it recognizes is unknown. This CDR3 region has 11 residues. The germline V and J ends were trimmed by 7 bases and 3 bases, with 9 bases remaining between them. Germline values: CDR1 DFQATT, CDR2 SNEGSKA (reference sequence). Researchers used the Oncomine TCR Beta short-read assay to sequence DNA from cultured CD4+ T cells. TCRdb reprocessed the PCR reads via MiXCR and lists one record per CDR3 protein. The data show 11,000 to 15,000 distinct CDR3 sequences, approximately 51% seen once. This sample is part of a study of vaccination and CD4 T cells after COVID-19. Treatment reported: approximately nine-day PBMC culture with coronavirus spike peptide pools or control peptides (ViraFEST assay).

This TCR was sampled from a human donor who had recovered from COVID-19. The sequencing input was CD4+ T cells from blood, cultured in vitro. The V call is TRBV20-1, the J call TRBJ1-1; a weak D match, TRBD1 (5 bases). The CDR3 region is CSGGRDTEAFF. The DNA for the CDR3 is TGCAGTGGTGGCAGGGACACTGAAGCTTTCTTT.